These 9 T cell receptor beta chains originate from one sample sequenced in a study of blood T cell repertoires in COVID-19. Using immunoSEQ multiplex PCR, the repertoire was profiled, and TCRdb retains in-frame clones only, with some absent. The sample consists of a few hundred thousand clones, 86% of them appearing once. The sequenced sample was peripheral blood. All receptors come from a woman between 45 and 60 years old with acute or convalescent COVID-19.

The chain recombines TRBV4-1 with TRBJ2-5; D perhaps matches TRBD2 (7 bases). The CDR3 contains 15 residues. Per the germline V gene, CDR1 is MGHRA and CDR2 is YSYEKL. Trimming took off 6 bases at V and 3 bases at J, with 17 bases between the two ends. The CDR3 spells CASRGWGREKETQYF. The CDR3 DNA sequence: TGCGCCAGCAGGGGGTGGGGGCGGGAGAAAGAGACCCAGTACTTC.

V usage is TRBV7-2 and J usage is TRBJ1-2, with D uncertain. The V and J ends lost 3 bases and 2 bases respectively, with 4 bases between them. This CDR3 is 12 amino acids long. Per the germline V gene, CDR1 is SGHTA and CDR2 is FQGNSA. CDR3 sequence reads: CASSFQNYGYTF. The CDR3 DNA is TGTGCCAGCAGCTTCCAGAACTATGGCTACACCTTC.

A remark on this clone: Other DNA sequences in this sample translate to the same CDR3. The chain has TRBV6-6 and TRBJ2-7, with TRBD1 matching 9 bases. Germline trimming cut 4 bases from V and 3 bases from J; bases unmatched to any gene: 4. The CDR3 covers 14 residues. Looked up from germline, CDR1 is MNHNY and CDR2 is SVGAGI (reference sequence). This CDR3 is CASSWGQGDYEQYF. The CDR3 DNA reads TGTGCCAGCAGTTGGGGACAGGGCGACTACGAGCAGTACTTC.

CDR3 sequence reads: CAIRDSSGRSYEQYF. The CDR3, as DNA: TGTGCCATCAGGGACTCTAGCGGGAGATCCTACGAGCAGTACTTC. The V and J genes are TRBV10-3 and TRBJ2-7, with 10 bases fitting TRBD2. V lost 6 bases and J lost 1; bases outside the gene matches: 6. The CDR3 runs to 15 residues. The germline CDR1 and CDR2 sequences are ENHRY and SYGVKD.

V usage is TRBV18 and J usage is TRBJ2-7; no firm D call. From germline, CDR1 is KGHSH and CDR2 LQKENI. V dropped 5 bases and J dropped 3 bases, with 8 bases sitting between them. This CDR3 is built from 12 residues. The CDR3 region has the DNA TGTGCCAGCTCAATCCAGATCTACGAGCAGTACTTC. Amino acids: CASSIQIYEQYF.

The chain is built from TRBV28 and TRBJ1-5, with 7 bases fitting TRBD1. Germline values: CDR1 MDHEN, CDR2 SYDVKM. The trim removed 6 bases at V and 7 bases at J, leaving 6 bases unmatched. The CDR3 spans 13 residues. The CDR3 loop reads CASRGTAGQPQHF. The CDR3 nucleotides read TGTGCCAGCAGGGGGACAGCGGGCCAGCCCCAGCATTTT.

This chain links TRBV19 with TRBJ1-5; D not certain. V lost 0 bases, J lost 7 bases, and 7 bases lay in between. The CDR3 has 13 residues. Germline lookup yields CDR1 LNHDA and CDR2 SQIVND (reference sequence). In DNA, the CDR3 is TGTGCCAGTAGTATAGATCAAGAGCAGCCCCAGCATTTT. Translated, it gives CASSIDQEQPQHF. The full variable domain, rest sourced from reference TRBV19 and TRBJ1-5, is DGGITQSPKYLFRKEGQNVTLSCEQNLNHDAMYWYRQDPGQGLRLIYYSQIVNDFQKGDIAEGYSVSREKKESFPLTVTSAQKNPTAFYLCASSIDQEQPQHFGDGTRLSIL.

CDR3 in DNA: TGTGCCTGGAGTGTCCTAGTCCCCAGTTGGGAGCAGTACTTC. Translating gives CAWSVLVPSWEQYF. This rearrangement joins TRBV30 to TRBJ2-7; D not certain. The V gene's germline CDR1 is GTSNPN and CDR2 SVGIG (reference sequence). This CDR3 spans 14 amino acids. Deletions cut 0 bases from V and 7 bases from J, with 16 bases between.

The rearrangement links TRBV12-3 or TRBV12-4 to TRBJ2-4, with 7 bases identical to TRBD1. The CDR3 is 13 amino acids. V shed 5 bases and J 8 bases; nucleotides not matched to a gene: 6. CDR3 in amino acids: CASSKDRRDIQYF. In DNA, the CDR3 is TGTGCCAGCAGTAAGGACAGGCGGGACATTCAGTACTTC.